This T cell receptor (beta chain) was profiled in a study of PD-L1 blockade in urothelial cancer. About the research overall: Counts from blood samples showed a median of roughly 150,000 T cells.

CDR1 is LNHDA and CDR2 is SQIVND in the germline V gene (reference sequence). V trimming: 1 base; J trimming: 3 bases; junction bases outside the gene matches: 0. This CDR3 is 14 amino acids long. This clone is labeled medium-sized. The same CDR3 arises from other DNA sequences in this sample as well. Produced via immunoSEQ multiplex PCR; TCRdb's table is partial and in-frame only. The sample shows some 51,000 clones, 70% to 90% of them seen only once. Time point of the sample: peripheral blood 6 weeks after treatment start. The V and J genes are TRBV19 and TRBJ2-7, with 10 bases fitting TRBD1. Sample: PBMCs, taken around atezolizumab (anti-PD-L1) treatment. This sequence originates from a man between 60 and 75 years old with urothelial cancer. The CDR3 bases are TGTGCCAGTAGTATAGGGACAGGGGGCTACGAGCAGTACTTC. Its translation: CASSIGTGGYEQYF.